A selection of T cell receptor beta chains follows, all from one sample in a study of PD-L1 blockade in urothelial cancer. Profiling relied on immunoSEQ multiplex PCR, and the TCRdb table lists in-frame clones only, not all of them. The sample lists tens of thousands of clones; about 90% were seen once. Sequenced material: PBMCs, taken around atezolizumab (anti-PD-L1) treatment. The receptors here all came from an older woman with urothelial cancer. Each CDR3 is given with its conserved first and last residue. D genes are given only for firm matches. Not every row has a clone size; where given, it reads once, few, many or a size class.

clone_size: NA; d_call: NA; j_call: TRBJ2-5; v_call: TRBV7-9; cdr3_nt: TGTGCCAGCAGCTTGGCGGGGGCCCTCCAAGAGACCCAGTACTTC; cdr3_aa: CASSLAGALQETQYF
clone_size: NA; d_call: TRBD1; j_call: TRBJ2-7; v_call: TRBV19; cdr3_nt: TGTGCCAGTAGTATATCGGGACAGAAGGACGAGCAGTACTTC; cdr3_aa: CASSISGQKDEQYF
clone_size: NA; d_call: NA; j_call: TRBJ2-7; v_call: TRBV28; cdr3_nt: TGTGCCAGCAGCACAGGGTTCTCCTACGAGCAGTACTTC; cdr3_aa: CASSTGFSYEQYF
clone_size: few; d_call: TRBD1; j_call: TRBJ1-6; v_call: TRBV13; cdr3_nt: TGTGCCAGCAGCTTCACAGGGGACGGGAGCTCACCCCTCCACTTT; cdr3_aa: CASSFTGDGSSPLHF
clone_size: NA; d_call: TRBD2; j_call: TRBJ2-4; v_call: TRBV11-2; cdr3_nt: TGTGCCAGCAGCTCCTCAGGGCTAGCGGGGGGGCGGATTCGCTTC; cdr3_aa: CASSSSGLAGGRIRF
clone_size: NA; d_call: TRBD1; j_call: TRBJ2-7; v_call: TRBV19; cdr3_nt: TGTGCCAGTAGTATCGGCGGACAGGGTGAACACGAGCAGTACTTC; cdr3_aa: CASSIGGQGEHEQYF
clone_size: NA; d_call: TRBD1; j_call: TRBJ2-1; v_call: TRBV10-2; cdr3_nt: TGCGCCAGCAGTGGCCGGGACAGGGTATACAATGAGCAGTTCTTC; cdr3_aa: CASSGRDRVYNEQFF
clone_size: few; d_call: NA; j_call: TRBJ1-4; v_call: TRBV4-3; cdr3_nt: TGCGCCAGCAGCCGTTCACAGGGCTATAATGAAAAACTGTTTTTT; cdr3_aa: CASSRSQGYNEKLFF
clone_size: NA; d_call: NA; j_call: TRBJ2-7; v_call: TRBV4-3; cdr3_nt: TGCGCCAGCAGCCAAGCCAGGGGTTCCGAGCAGTACTTC; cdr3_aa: CASSQARGSEQYF
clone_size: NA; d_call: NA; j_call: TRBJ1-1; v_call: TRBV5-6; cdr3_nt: TGTGCCAGCAGCTTACAGGGTCCCACTGAAGCTTTCTTT; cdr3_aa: CASSLQGPTEAFF
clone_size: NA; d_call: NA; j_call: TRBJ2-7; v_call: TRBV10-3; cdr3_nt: TGTGCCATCAGGGACCTGGGGCACCGAGCCTACGAGCAGTACTTC; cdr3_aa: CAIRDLGHRAYEQYF
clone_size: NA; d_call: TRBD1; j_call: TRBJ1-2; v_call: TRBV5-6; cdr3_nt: TGTGCCAGCAGCAATTTTCCCCGGGACAGGGAGCGGGGCTACACCTTC; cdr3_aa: CASSNFPRDRERGYTF
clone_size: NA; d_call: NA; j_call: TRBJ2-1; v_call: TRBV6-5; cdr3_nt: TGTGCCAGCAGCCGACTCACGGTCCAACCCAATGAGCAGTTCTTC; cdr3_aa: CASSRLTVQPNEQFF
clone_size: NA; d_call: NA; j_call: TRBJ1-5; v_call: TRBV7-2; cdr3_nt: TGTGCCAGCAGCTTAAGACAGGGCAATCAGCCCCAGCATTTT; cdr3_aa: CASSLRQGNQPQHF
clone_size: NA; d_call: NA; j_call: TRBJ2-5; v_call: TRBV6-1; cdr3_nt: TGTGCCAGCGCGGACACCTGGCGCTTGGAGACCCAGTACTTC; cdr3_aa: CASADTWRLETQYF